The clone carrying this T cell receptor (beta chain) was counted between two and nine times. As yet, its antigen is unknown. Trimming stripped 1 base from V and 7 bases from J, with 12 bases between. This CDR3 is built from 14 residues. Germline CDR1 SGHDT, CDR2 YYEEEE. This sample was taken from a study of T cell repertoires in cytomegalovirus infection. Study overall: Recently identified HLA-C-restricted and well-studied HLA-B-restricted CMV epitopes were used. CMV infection plus the matching HLA type was flagged by public TCR beta signatures. Broader study findings: The study identified carriers of CMV plus the relevant HLA from cumulative public TCR beta family frequency.

TCRdb itself ran the reads through MiXCR, one entry per CDR3 protein. The sample holds a few hundred thousand distinct CDR3 sequences, over 35% seen once. This chain joins TRBV5-6 and TRBJ1-5; unclear D gene. The source material was cultured PBMCs, sampled from culture after CMV antigen stimulation. This clonotype was sampled from a human donor in good health (CMV status not recorded). Some clones in this sample may be carry-over from other donors' samples. CDR3 bases: TGTGCCAGCAGCTTGACGTCCCGAGGACAGCCCCAGCATTTT. Protein: CASSLTSRGQPQHF.